A selection of T cell receptor beta chains follows, all from one sample in a study of cytomegalovirus exposure and HLA in healthy donors. Libraries were prepared by immunoSEQ multiplex PCR; TCRdb keeps only in-frame clonotypes and omits some of them. Of some 200,000 clones listed, approximately 78% are singletons. Sequences were obtained from PBMCs. The receptors come from a woman aged 50 to 65 in good health and CMV-seropositive. Each CDR3 is given with its conserved first and last residue. Fields, in order: D gene, J gene, V gene, clone size, CDR3 protein, CDR3 DNA. D genes are given only for firm matches. A clone size is listed for some rows: how often the clone was seen (once, few, many), or a class if it is expanded.

d_gene: .
j_gene: TRBJ1-1
v_gene: TRBV18
abundance: .
CDR3aa: CASSPDRLEAFF
CDR3nt: TGTGCCAGCTCACCAGACAGACTTGAAGCTTTCTTT

d_gene: .
j_gene: TRBJ2-7
v_gene: TRBV6-5
abundance: once
CDR3aa: CASTRGYSYEQYF
CDR3nt: TGTGCCAGCACTAGGGGTTACTCCTACGAGCAGTACTTC

d_gene: TRBD1
j_gene: TRBJ2-7
v_gene: TRBV29-1
abundance: .
CDR3aa: CSVEVWTGDEQYF
CDR3nt: TGCAGCGTTGAAGTTTGGACAGGGGACGAGCAGTACTTC

d_gene: .
j_gene: TRBJ1-3
v_gene: TRBV6-5
abundance: .
CDR3aa: CASSYSLLGDTIYF
CDR3nt: TGTGCCAGCAGTTACTCGTTGTTAGGGGACACCATATATTTT

d_gene: .
j_gene: TRBJ2-1
v_gene: TRBV2
abundance: few
CDR3aa: CASSETNNEQFF
CDR3nt: TGTGCCAGCAGTGAAACTAACAATGAGCAGTTCTTC

d_gene: TRBD1
j_gene: TRBJ1-6
v_gene: TRBV15
abundance: few
CDR3aa: CATSTWTGDSPLHF
CDR3nt: TGTGCCACCAGCACCTGGACAGGGGATTCACCCCTCCACTTT

d_gene: .
j_gene: TRBJ1-1
v_gene: TRBV5-1
abundance: .
CDR3aa: CAGSKGVGDTEAFF
CDR3nt: TGCGCCGGCAGCAAAGGGGTAGGGGACACTGAAGCTTTCTTT

d_gene: TRBD1
j_gene: TRBJ2-6
v_gene: TRBV10-1
abundance: .
CDR3aa: CASSGGRQDRFSGANGLTF
CDR3nt: TGCGCCAGCAGTGGGGGTCGGCAGGACAGGTTCTCTGGGGCCAACGGCCTGACTTTC

d_gene: TRBD2
j_gene: TRBJ2-5
v_gene: TRBV27
abundance: .
CDR3aa: CASSPLAGVIETQYF
CDR3nt: TGTGCCAGCAGCCCGCTAGCGGGAGTAATAGAGACCCAGTACTTC

d_gene: .
j_gene: TRBJ2-2
v_gene: TRBV29-1
abundance: .
CDR3aa: CSVAINTGELFF
CDR3nt: TGCAGCGTTGCAATTAACACCGGGGAGCTGTTTTTT

d_gene: .
j_gene: TRBJ2-7
v_gene: TRBV7-9
abundance: .
CDR3aa: CASSFGRLGPYEQYF
CDR3nt: TGTGCCAGCAGCTTCGGCAGGCTGGGCCCTTACGAGCAGTACTTC

d_gene: .
j_gene: TRBJ2-1
v_gene: TRBV30
abundance: .
CDR3aa: CAWSAGSGNEQFF
CDR3nt: TGTGCCTGGAGTGCGGGTAGCGGTAATGAGCAGTTCTTC

d_gene: .
j_gene: TRBJ2-6
v_gene: TRBV29-1
abundance: .
CDR3aa: CSVADSGDSGANVLTF
CDR3nt: TGCAGCGTTGCGGACAGCGGTGACTCTGGGGCCAACGTCCTGACTTTC

d_gene: TRBD1
j_gene: TRBJ1-5
v_gene: TRBV19
abundance: .
CDR3aa: CASSIEGDRNQPQHF
CDR3nt: TGTGCCAGTAGTATAGAGGGGGACAGGAATCAGCCCCAGCATTTT

d_gene: .
j_gene: TRBJ1-3
v_gene: TRBV7-2
abundance: .
CDR3aa: CASSLARTAGNTIYF
CDR3nt: TGTGCCAGCAGCTTAGCGCGGACAGCCGGAAACACCATATATTTT

d_gene: .
j_gene: TRBJ1-3
v_gene: TRBV4-1
abundance: .
CDR3aa: CASSQPPVNTIYF
CDR3nt: TGCGCCAGCAGCCAACCTCCCGTAAACACCATATATTTT

d_gene: TRBD2
j_gene: TRBJ2-2
v_gene: TRBV6-1
abundance: once
CDR3aa: CASSFLTSATGELLF
CDR3nt: TGTGCCAGCAGTTTCTTGACTAGCGCCACCGGGGAGCTGCTTTTT

d_gene: .
j_gene: TRBJ2-1
v_gene: TRBV28
abundance: few
CDR3aa: CASSPGHSLYNEQFF
CDR3nt: TGTGCCAGCAGTCCGGGACACAGCCTTTACAATGAGCAGTTCTTC

d_gene: TRBD2
j_gene: TRBJ2-3
v_gene: TRBV15
abundance: .
CDR3aa: CATSRDRLAGGTDTQYF
CDR3nt: TGTGCCACCAGCAGAGACAGGCTAGCGGGGGGCACAGATACGCAGTATTTT

d_gene: .
j_gene: TRBJ2-2
v_gene: TRBV5-5
abundance: .
CDR3aa: CASSLGGQPTGELFF
CDR3nt: TGTGCCAGCAGCTTGGGTGGGCAGCCAACCGGGGAGCTGTTTTTT

d_gene: .
j_gene: TRBJ2-1
v_gene: TRBV28
abundance: .
CDR3aa: CASSLFGFSYNEQFF
CDR3nt: TGTGCCAGCAGCCTTTTCGGGTTCTCCTACAATGAGCAGTTCTTC

d_gene: .
j_gene: TRBJ2-1
v_gene: TRBV30
abundance: .
CDR3aa: CAWTGSSYNEQFF
CDR3nt: TGTGCCTGGACCGGGAGCTCCTACAATGAGCAGTTCTTC

d_gene: TRBD1
j_gene: TRBJ2-7
v_gene: TRBV6-5
abundance: .
CDR3aa: CAIETGMGYEQYF
CDR3nt: TGTGCCATCGAGACAGGGATGGGCTACGAGCAGTACTTC

d_gene: TRBD2
j_gene: TRBJ2-5
v_gene: TRBV4-1
abundance: .
CDR3aa: CASSQDRGVSGSETQYF
CDR3nt: TGCGCCAGCAGCCAAGATCGAGGCGTTAGCGGGAGTGAGACCCAGTACTTC

d_gene: TRBD1
j_gene: TRBJ2-1
v_gene: TRBV6-6
abundance: .
CDR3aa: CASSSLGQGARPPQFF
CDR3nt: TGTGCCAGCAGTAGCCTGGGACAGGGGGCCCGACCCCCTCAGTTCTTC

d_gene: TRBD2
j_gene: TRBJ2-5
v_gene: TRBV28
abundance: .
CDR3aa: CVSSRDYPAETQYF
CDR3nt: TGTGTCAGCAGTCGGGACTACCCCGCGGAGACCCAGTACTTC

d_gene: TRBD2
j_gene: TRBJ2-7
v_gene: TRBV27
abundance: once
CDR3aa: CASSSRTSFSYEQYF
CDR3nt: TGTGCCAGCAGCAGTCGGACTAGCTTCTCCTACGAGCAGTACTTC

d_gene: .
j_gene: TRBJ2-7
v_gene: TRBV5-1
abundance: .
CDR3aa: CASSGPSGYEQYF
CDR3nt: TGCGCCAGCAGCGGCCCTTCCGGGTACGAGCAGTACTTC

d_gene: .
j_gene: TRBJ2-4
v_gene: TRBV9
abundance: .
CDR3aa: CASSISEPGIQYF
CDR3nt: TGTGCCAGCAGCATTTCAGAACCGGGCATTCAGTACTTC

d_gene: TRBD1
j_gene: TRBJ2-2
v_gene: TRBV18
abundance: once
CDR3aa: CASSGSGQPNTGELFF
CDR3nt: TGTGCCAGCTCAGGTTCGGGACAGCCAAACACCGGGGAGCTGTTTTTT

d_gene: .
j_gene: TRBJ1-2
v_gene: TRBV6-1
abundance: .
CDR3aa: CASSVDIYREGYTF
CDR3nt: TGTGCCAGCAGTGTTGACATTTATCGAGAAGGCTACACCTTC

d_gene: TRBD2
j_gene: TRBJ2-3
v_gene: TRBV4-3
abundance: .
CDR3aa: CASSQAPSSGGADTQYF
CDR3nt: TGCGCCAGCAGCCAAGCTCCCTCTAGCGGGGGGGCAGATACGCAGTATTTT

d_gene: .
j_gene: TRBJ2-3
v_gene: TRBV28
abundance: .
CDR3aa: CASSLTGADTQYF
CDR3nt: TGTGCCAGCAGTTTAACGGGAGCGGATACGCAGTATTTT

d_gene: TRBD2
j_gene: TRBJ2-3
v_gene: TRBV9
abundance: .
CDR3aa: CASSLAGGPNTQYF
CDR3nt: TGTGCCAGCAGCTTAGCGGGGGGGCCGAATACGCAGTATTTT

d_gene: TRBD1
j_gene: TRBJ1-5
v_gene: TRBV19
abundance: .
CDR3aa: CASRPTGNGNQPQHF
CDR3nt: TGTGCCAGTAGACCGACAGGGAACGGCAATCAGCCCCAGCATTTT

d_gene: .
j_gene: TRBJ2-6
v_gene: TRBV19
abundance: .
CDR3aa: CASSIGHKGQGANGLTF
CDR3nt: TGTGCCAGTAGTATAGGCCACAAGGGGCAAGGGGCCAACGGCCTGACTTTC

d_gene: .
j_gene: TRBJ1-4
v_gene: TRBV6-6
abundance: once
CDR3aa: CASSPDVVGQLKLFF
CDR3nt: TGTGCCAGCAGTCCCGACGTGGTTGGGCAACTTAAACTGTTTTTT

d_gene: TRBD2
j_gene: TRBJ2-3
v_gene: TRBV30
abundance: .
CDR3aa: CASRAGADTQYF
CDR3nt: TGTGCCTCCCGAGCGGGAGCAGATACGCAGTATTTT

d_gene: .
j_gene: TRBJ1-2
v_gene: TRBV7-9
abundance: .
CDR3aa: CASSWGEGGYGYTF
CDR3nt: TGTGCCAGCAGCTGGGGGGAGGGCGGCTATGGCTACACCTTC

d_gene: TRBD2
j_gene: TRBJ2-3
v_gene: TRBV18
abundance: .
CDR3aa: CASSPPASGGADTQYF
CDR3nt: TGTGCCAGCTCACCACCGGCTAGCGGAGGGGCAGATACGCAGTATTTT

d_gene: TRBD2
j_gene: TRBJ2-2
v_gene: TRBV5-8
abundance: .
CDR3aa: CATRGGLASPYGELFF
CDR3nt: TGTGCCACTCGAGGGGGACTAGCGTCCCCTTACGGGGAGCTGTTTTTT

d_gene: .
j_gene: TRBJ2-7
v_gene: TRBV10-3
abundance: .
CDR3aa: CAISESAGIYEQYF
CDR3nt: TGTGCCATCAGTGAGTCGGCGGGGATATACGAGCAGTACTTC

d_gene: .
j_gene: TRBJ2-3
v_gene: TRBV30
abundance: .
CDR3aa: CAWSGGAAEYF
CDR3nt: TGTGCCTGGAGTGGTGGGGCAGCAGAGTATTTT

d_gene: TRBD2
j_gene: TRBJ2-1
v_gene: TRBV30
abundance: .
CDR3aa: CAWSAGGGEQFF
CDR3nt: TGTGCCTGGAGTGCAGGCGGGGGTGAGCAGTTCTTC

d_gene: TRBD1
j_gene: TRBJ1-1
v_gene: TRBV5-1
abundance: .
CDR3aa: CASSIRQGGNTEAFF
CDR3nt: TGCGCCAGCAGCATACGACAGGGGGGGAACACTGAAGCTTTCTTT

d_gene: .
j_gene: TRBJ1-1
v_gene: TRBV2
abundance: once
CDR3aa: CASRGGWTETEAFF
CDR3nt: TGTGCCAGCAGGGGGGGGTGGACTGAGACTGAAGCTTTCTTT